The rows below give T cell receptor beta chains drawn from one sample of a study of Ad26.COV2.S vaccination and SARS-CoV-2 variants. This table comes from immunoSEQ multiplex PCR, and its TCRdb copy is limited to in-frame clones, with some not included. The sample includes just over 350,000 clones, 85% seen only once; the top ten take about 3.5%. The starting material was peripheral blood, obtained in a trial of Ad26.COV2.S vaccine versus placebo. These receptors were taken from a person aged 18 to 65 who received the Ad26.COV2.S COVID-19 vaccine or a placebo. Both conserved end residues are part of each CDR3. The D gene is left open where the match is weak. Some rows mark clone size as missing; the rest say once, few, many or name a class of expanded clone.

CDR3 protein	CDR3 DNA	V gene	J gene	clone size	D gene
CATSDRPDTQYF	TGTGCCACCAGTGATCGCCCAGATACGCAGTATTTT	TRBV24-1	TRBJ2-3	-	-
CASSEYLAGPLNTEAFF	TGTGCCAGCAGTGAATATCTTGCAGGACCATTGAACACTGAAGCTTTCTTT	TRBV25-1	TRBJ1-1	-	-
CASSLAGASMNTEAFF	TGTGCCAGCAGCTTGGCAGGGGCCTCCATGAACACTGAAGCTTTCTTT	TRBV5-4	TRBJ1-1	once	-
CASSLWASQETQYF	TGTGCCAGCAGTTTGTGGGCCAGCCAAGAGACCCAGTACTTC	TRBV28	TRBJ2-5	-	-
CASSLGPEGMRYTF	TGCGCCAGCAGCTTGGGTCCGGAGGGTATGCGCTACACCTTC	TRBV5-1	TRBJ1-2	-	-
CASSPTGGRGNQPQHF	TGTGCCAGCTCACCAACGGGGGGCAGGGGCAATCAGCCCCAGCATTTT	TRBV18	TRBJ1-5	-	-
CASSVDSNYGYTF	TGTGCCAGCAGCGTCGACAGTAACTATGGCTACACCTTC	TRBV9	TRBJ1-2	-	-
CASSWETLTTRGAPGELFF	TGTGCCAGCAGCTGGGAGACTCTTACGACTCGGGGGGCCCCCGGGGAGCTGTTTTTT	TRBV5-4	TRBJ2-2	-	-
CASSEEVGYNSPLHF	TGTGCCAGCAGTGAAGAGGTGGGCTATAATTCACCCCTCCACTTT	TRBV6-1	TRBJ1-6	once	-
CATSRDAGSNEKLFF	TGTGCCACCAGCAGAGATGCAGGGTCCAATGAAAAACTGTTTTTT	TRBV15	TRBJ1-4	-	-
CASSRESNTGELFF	TGTGCCAGCAGCCGGGAATCGAACACCGGGGAGCTGTTTTTT	TRBV14	TRBJ2-2	few	-
CASSPKDRGMSTEAFF	TGCGCCAGCAGCCCGAAGGACAGGGGAATGAGCACTGAAGCTTTCTTT	TRBV4-1	TRBJ1-1	-	TRBD1
CASSESGTSGGAGYIQYF	TGTGCCAGCAGCGAGTCCGGGACTAGCGGGGGGGCCGGGTACATTCAGTACTTC	TRBV7-2	TRBJ2-4	-	TRBD2
CASSSRTVAYEQYF	TGCGCCAGCAGCTCACGGACCGTTGCCTACGAGCAGTACTTC	TRBV5-1	TRBJ2-7	-	-
CASSPGTGSSPLHF	TGTGCCAGCAGCCCGGGGACAGGTTCTTCACCCCTCCACTTT	TRBV7-2	TRBJ1-6	-	TRBD1
CASSIVGRGGGSLLNEQFF	TGTGCCAGTAGTATAGTGGGTCGGGGCGGGGGCTCTTTGCTGAATGAGCAGTTCTTC	TRBV19	TRBJ2-1	-	-
CASSPWTSSDTQYF	TGTGCCAGCAGTCCGTGGACTAGCTCAGATACGCAGTATTTT	TRBV27	TRBJ2-3	-	TRBD2
CASSPQGTANTEAFF	TGTGCCAGCAGCCCCCAAGGGACGGCAAACACTGAAGCTTTCTTT	TRBV3-1/TRBV3-2	TRBJ1-1	-	-
CASSVGPLGEKLFF	TGTGCCAGCAGCGTAGGGCCTCTGGGTGAAAAACTGTTTTTT	TRBV9	TRBJ1-4	-	-
CASSIRRQGKRTFF	TGTGCCAGCAGCATACGTCGACAGGGAAAGAGAACTTTCTTT	TRBV21-1	TRBJ1-1	once	-
CASSQNILATDTQYF	TGTGCCAGCAGCCAAAATATCCTAGCTACAGATACGCAGTATTTT	TRBV3-1/TRBV3-2	TRBJ2-3	-	-
CAWSETSGELFF	TGTGCCTGGAGTGAGACAAGCGGGGAGCTGTTTTTT	TRBV30	TRBJ2-2	-	-
CASSTQLTDTQYF	TGTGCCAGTAGTACTCAGCTCACAGATACGCAGTATTTT	TRBV19	TRBJ2-3	-	-
CASSQADYGYTF	TGTGCCAGCAGCCAAGCGGATTATGGCTACACCTTC	TRBV3-1/TRBV3-2	TRBJ1-2	-	-
CSVGTPQVLDEQYF	TGCAGCGTAGGGACTCCCCAAGTTTTGGACGAGCAGTACTTC	TRBV29-1	TRBJ2-7	-	-